This T cell receptor beta chain was identified during a study of cytomegalovirus exposure and HLA in healthy donors. Study-level results: For most TCR sequences rarity was the rule, although some public TCRs occurred in many donors. Cytomegalovirus-associated TCR beta chains were listed, numbering over 150. Most CMV-associated TCR beta chains appeared HLA-restricted in a later analysis.

Germline V CDR1 and CDR2: MNHNS, SASEGT. The CDR3 contains 13 residues. The V end lost 6 bases, the J end lost 0 bases, and 9 bases lay between the germline ends. Worth noting for this clone: Its antigen is still unknown.

The PCR made use of 60 Vbeta and 13 Jbeta primers. TCRdb's copy holds only in-frame clones and misses some; the assay was immunoSEQ multiplex PCR. The sample's table shows roughly 78,000 clones. This receptor was obtained from a boy between 10 and 17 years old in good health and CMV-seronegative. V is TRBV6-1 and J is TRBJ2-7; D may be TRBD1 (6 bases). Source material: PBMCs. The CDR3 protein is CASRKDSSYEQYF. DNA of the CDR3: TGTGCCAGCAGGAAGGACAGCTCCTACGAGCAGTACTTC.